This note documents a single T cell receptor (beta chain) sequence. The record originates from a study of blood T cell repertoires in COVID-19. Turning to the study itself: From the United States, Italy and Spain came samples of acute and convalescent COVID-19.

Participants were aged roughly 18 to 95 years, lived in some 23 US areas, and enrolled virtually. Allocation to cohorts depended on clinical history reported by the participants. Recovered Cohort 3 donors showed two negative PCRs, clearance, or symptom resolution. Produced via immunoSEQ multiplex PCR; TCRdb's table is partial and in-frame only. The sample shows about 480,000 clones, 88% of them seen only once. The CDR3 length is 15 residues. Trimming cost V 7 bases and J 4 bases, with 18 bases left between them. Per the germline V gene, CDR1 is SGHRS and CDR2 is YFSETQ. Sample: PBMCs or T cells enriched from blood (not recorded which). This chain links TRBV5-1 with TRBJ2-1; weak D call: TRBD2 (5 bases). This TCR was recovered from a woman in her forties who had recovered from COVID-19. CDR3 loop: CASGPYRSGYNEQFF. The CDR3 bases are TGCGCCAGCGGCCCCTACCGATCGGGATACAATGAGCAGTTCTTC.